A selection of T cell receptor beta chains follows, all from one sample in a study of T-cell memory formation after mild COVID-19. TCRdb recomputed calls from the 5' RACE reads with MiXCR, one row per CDR3 protein. The table lists under 300,000 distinct CDR3 sequences, 7% to 10% of them singletons. Sequencing was carried out using PBMCs or a T cell subset sorted from them (not recorded which). These receptors were collected from a young man who had mild COVID-19 (a few samples of this study predate the infection). Cell type and time point are not known. CDR3s include the opening cysteine and the closing phenylalanine or tryptophan. Expanded clones are given a class, and other clones once, few, many or no size at all.

J	length	size	V	CDR3
TRBJ2-5	14	few	TRBV7-9	CASLHGTEQETQYF
TRBJ2-3	15	-	TRBV19	CASSPLGLSTDTQYF
TRBJ1-2	15	few	TRBV6-2/TRBV6-3	CASRRAGTANYGYTF
TRBJ2-1	17	few	TRBV12-3/TRBV12-4	CASSFRLAGFSYNEQFF
TRBJ1-3	15	few	TRBV11-2	CASSTGQLSGNTIYF
TRBJ1-4	15	few	TRBV20-1	CSATHMTDHNEKLFF
TRBJ2-2	14	few	TRBV11-2	CASSQQGATGELFF
TRBJ2-4	15	few	TRBV3-1	CASSQDRNFRNIQYF
TRBJ2-7	15	many	TRBV30	CAWTGWQRLSYEQYF
TRBJ1-4	16	few	TRBV3-1	CASSQRADGLREKLFF
TRBJ1-2	16	many	TRBV27	CASSKNYDRALYGYTF
TRBJ2-2	13	few	TRBV20-1	CSAIPLNTGELFF
TRBJ1-2	16	few	TRBV7-9	CASSAYRTAANYGYTF
TRBJ1-6	11	few	TRBV7-2	CASSSGFPLHF
TRBJ1-4	13	-	TRBV7-9	CASSPGQREKLFF
TRBJ2-5	13	-	TRBV7-9	CASSPDYKETQYF
TRBJ1-2	13	many	TRBV6-5	CASRKQGADGYTF
TRBJ1-3	15	few	TRBV12-3/TRBV12-4	CASRPGTGPGNTIYF
TRBJ1-1	12	few	TRBV30	CAWSQGGTEAFF
TRBJ1-1	13	-	TRBV2	CASSVSQGTEAFF
TRBJ2-1	16	-	TRBV5-6	CASSTPGQGAYNEQFF
TRBJ1-5	14	-	TRBV20-1	CSATPGTRNQPQHF
TRBJ1-2	13	-	TRBV6-2/TRBV6-3	CASSLNQGYGYTF
TRBJ1-6	16	many	TRBV9	CASSVNRDNGRSPLHF
TRBJ2-1	12	few	TRBV7-9	CASSLGVYEQFF
TRBJ1-4	15	few	TRBV5-8	CASSFLGPSREKLFF
TRBJ1-2	18	many	TRBV21-1	CASSKVGPSRSTNYGYTF
TRBJ2-2	16	-	TRBV12-3/TRBV12-4	CASSLESSGVTGELFF
TRBJ1-2	14	few	TRBV19	CASSIDRRGPGYTF
TRBJ2-5	14	many	TRBV5-1	CASSADPGGETQYF
TRBJ2-1	16	-	TRBV24-1	CATSETRDTRGIEQFF
TRBJ2-7	13	-	TRBV7-9	CASRPDFSYEQYF
TRBJ2-3	14	few	TRBV20-1	CSAAIGGASDTQYF
TRBJ1-6	17	few	TRBV7-2	CASSLGGVSSYNSPLHF
TRBJ2-1	16	-	TRBV4-1	CASSQVLQVGNNEQFF
TRBJ2-1	17	-	TRBV12-3/TRBV12-4	CASSLKPRGGGYNEQFF
TRBJ1-5	17	-	TRBV6-2/TRBV6-3	CASSYTPTDFYGQPQHF
TRBJ2-7	14	few	TRBV9	CASSGTSSSYEQYF
TRBJ2-3	14	many	TRBV20-1	CSANSQEMKWTQYF
TRBJ2-7	15	-	TRBV19	CASSLGGELSYEQYF
TRBJ2-2	20	few	TRBV7-8	CASSLFPELAGGGGTGELFF
TRBJ2-3	17	few	TRBV6-2/TRBV6-3	CASSYPPDGRSTDTQYF
TRBJ2-2	16	-	TRBV6-6	CASSYSNPGVAGELFF
TRBJ2-1	14	few	TRBV7-2	CASSPGPSYNEQFF
TRBJ2-5	14	-	TRBV10-3	CAISESGTQETQYF
TRBJ1-5	14	few	TRBV5-1	CASRTDREAQPQHF
TRBJ1-5	15	many	TRBV12-3/TRBV12-4	CASSLGQGLNQPQHF
TRBJ2-7	14	-	TRBV10-3	CAISESYQTYEQYF
TRBJ1-3	15	many	TRBV5-1	CASSSGTGYGNTIYF
TRBJ2-1	16	few	TRBV2	CASRPGTSSGRNEQFF
TRBJ2-3	13	-	TRBV5-1	CASSLENRDTQYF
TRBJ1-5	15	few	TRBV15	CATSRAQGIKQPQHF
TRBJ2-5	18	many	TRBV7-2	CASSLSAGTSGVIGTQYF
TRBJ2-1	15	-	TRBV5-1	CASSLDPGGVSEQFF